This record concerns one T cell receptor beta chain sequence. The table came from immunoSEQ multiplex PCR; TCRdb's copy has only in-frame clones and leaves some out. The table lists under 40,000 clones, roughly 78% of them singletons. This entry belongs to a study of blood T cell repertoires in COVID-19. The clonotype was recovered from a woman aged 70-85 years with acute or convalescent COVID-19. What was sequenced was peripheral blood.

CDR3 region: CASSIRTANSNQPQHF. The CDR3 nucleotides read TGTGCCAGTAGTATAAGGACAGCAAATAGCAATCAGCCCCAGCATTTT. The V call is TRBV19, the J call TRBJ1-5; D is possibly TRBD1 (6 bases). Trimming removed 2 bases from V and 0 bases from J, with 11 bases in between. The germline CDR1 and CDR2 sequences are LNHDA and SQIVND (reference sequence). The length of the CDR3 is 16 residues.